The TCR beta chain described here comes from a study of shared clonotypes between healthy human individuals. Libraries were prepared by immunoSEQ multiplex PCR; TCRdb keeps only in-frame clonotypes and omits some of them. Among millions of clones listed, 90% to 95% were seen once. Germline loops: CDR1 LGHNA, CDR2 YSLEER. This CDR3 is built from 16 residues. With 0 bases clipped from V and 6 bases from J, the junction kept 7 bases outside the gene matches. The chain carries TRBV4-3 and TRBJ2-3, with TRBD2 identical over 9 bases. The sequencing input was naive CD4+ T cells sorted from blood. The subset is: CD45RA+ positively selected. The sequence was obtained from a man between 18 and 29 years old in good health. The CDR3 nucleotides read TGCGCCAGCAGCCAAGATCTGCGGGAGGGCCGGGATACGCAGTATTTT. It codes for CASSQDLREGRDTQYF.